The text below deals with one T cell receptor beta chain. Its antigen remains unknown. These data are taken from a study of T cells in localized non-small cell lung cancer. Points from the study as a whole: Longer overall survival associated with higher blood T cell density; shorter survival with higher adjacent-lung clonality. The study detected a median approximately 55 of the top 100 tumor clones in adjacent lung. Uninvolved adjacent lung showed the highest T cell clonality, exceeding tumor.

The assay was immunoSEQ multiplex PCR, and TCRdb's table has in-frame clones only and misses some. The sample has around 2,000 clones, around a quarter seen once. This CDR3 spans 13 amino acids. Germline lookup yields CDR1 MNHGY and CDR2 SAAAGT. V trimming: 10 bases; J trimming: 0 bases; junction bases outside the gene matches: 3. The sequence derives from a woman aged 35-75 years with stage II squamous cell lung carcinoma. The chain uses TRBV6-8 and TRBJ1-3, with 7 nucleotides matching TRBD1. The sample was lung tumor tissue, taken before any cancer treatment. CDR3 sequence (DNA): TGTGCCATCAGGGACAGCTCTGGAAACACCATATATTTT. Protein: CAIRDSSGNTIYF.